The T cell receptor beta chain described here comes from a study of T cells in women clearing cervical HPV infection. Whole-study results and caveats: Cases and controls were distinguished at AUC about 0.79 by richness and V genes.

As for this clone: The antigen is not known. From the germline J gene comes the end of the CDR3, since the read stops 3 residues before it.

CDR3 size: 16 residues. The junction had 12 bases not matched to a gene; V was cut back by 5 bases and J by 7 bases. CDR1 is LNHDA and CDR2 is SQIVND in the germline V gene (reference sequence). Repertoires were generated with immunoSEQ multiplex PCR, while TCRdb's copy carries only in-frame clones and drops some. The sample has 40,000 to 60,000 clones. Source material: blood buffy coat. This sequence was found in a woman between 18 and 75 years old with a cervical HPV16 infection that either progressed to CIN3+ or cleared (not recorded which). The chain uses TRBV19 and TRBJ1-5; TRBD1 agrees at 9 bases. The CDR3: CASSSAWGQGRQPQHF. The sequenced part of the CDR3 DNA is TGTGCCAGTAGTTCTGCGTGGGGACAGGGTAGACAGCCC.